The present TCR beta chain was sequenced within a study of persistence of HIV-infected CD4 T cells. Cells were stimulated with CMV-infected fibroblast lysates at 10 ug/mL. Sorting of responding CD4+ T cells relied on upregulated CD40 ligand together with CD69. As for this clone: What it binds is not known.

Sequencing used immunoSEQ version 4 in survey mode. Produced via immunoSEQ multiplex PCR; TCRdb's table is partial and in-frame only. The sample has approximately 8,000 clones; about 61% are singletons. The CDR3 has 15 residues. Losses at the gene ends were 6 bases for V and 2 bases for J; bases not matched to a gene: 6. From germline, CDR1 is LNHDA and CDR2 SQIVND (reference sequence). The sample consisted of CD4+ T cells sorted from PBMCs after approximately 19-hour stimulation, taken from a patient who received antiretroviral therapy. This sequence was found in an adult man with HIV who was CMV-seropositive. The chain is built from TRBV19 and TRBJ1-5; 8 bases align to TRBD1. CDR3: CASRPDRERNQPQHF. The CDR3 DNA follows: TGTGCCAGTAGACCGGACAGGGAACGCAATCAGCCCCAGCATTTT.